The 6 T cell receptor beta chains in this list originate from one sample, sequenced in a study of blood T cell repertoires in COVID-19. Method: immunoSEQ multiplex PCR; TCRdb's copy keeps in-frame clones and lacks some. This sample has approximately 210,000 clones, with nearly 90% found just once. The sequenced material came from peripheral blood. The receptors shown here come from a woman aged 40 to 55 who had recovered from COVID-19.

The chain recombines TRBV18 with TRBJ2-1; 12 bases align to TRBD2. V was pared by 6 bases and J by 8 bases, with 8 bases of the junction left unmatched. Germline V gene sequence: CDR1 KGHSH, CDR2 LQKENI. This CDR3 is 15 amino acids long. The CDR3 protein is CASSPGLAGSDEQFF. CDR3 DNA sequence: TGTGCCAGCTCCCCAGGACTAGCGGGAAGCGATGAGCAGTTCTTC.

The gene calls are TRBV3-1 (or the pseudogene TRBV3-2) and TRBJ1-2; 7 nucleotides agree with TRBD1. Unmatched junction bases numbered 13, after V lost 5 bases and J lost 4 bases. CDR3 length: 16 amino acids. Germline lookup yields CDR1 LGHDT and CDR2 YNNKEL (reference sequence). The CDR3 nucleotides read TGTGCCAGCAGCACCCGGACAGGACGGGTGAGCTATGGCTACACCTTC. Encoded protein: CASSTRTGRVSYGYTF.

The CDR3 DNA sequence: TGTGCCAGCAGCCCACACACCGGCGGTACTGAAGCTTTCTTT. Its translation is CASSPHTGGTEAFF. The J gene is TRBJ1-1, the V gene TRBV7-9, with D unresolved. The CDR3 extends over 14 amino acids. Germline CDR1 SEHNR, CDR2 FQNEAQ (reference sequence). V lost 5 bases and J lost 5, with 15 bases in between.

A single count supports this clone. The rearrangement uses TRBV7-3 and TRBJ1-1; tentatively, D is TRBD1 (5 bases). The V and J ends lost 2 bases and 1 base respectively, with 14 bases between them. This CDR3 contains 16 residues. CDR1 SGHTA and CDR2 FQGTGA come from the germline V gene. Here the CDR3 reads CASSLGQGFGNTEAFF. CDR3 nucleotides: TGTGCCAGCAGCTTAGGGCAGGGATTTGGGAACACTGAAGCTTTCTTT.

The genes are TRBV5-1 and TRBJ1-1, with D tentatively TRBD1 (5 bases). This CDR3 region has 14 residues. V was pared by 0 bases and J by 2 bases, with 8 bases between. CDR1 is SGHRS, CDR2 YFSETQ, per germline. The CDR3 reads CASSLAGGNTEAFF. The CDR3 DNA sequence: TGCGCCAGCAGCTTGGCCGGGGGAAACACTGAAGCTTTCTTT.

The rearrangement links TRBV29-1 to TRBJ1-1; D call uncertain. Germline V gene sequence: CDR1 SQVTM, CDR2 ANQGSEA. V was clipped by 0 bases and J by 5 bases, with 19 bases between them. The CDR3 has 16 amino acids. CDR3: CSVEDKENPSGTEAFF. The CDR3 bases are TGCAGCGTTGAAGACAAAGAAAACCCCTCGGGTACTGAAGCTTTCTTT. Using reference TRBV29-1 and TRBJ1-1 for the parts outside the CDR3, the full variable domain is SAVISQKPSRDICQRGTSLTIQCQVDSQVTMMFWYRQQPGQSLTLIATANQGSEATYESGFVIDKFPISRPNLTFSTLTVSNMSPEDSSIYLCSVEDKENPSGTEAFFGQGTRLTVV.